Below, 15 T cell receptor beta chains from the same sample are listed, as sequenced in a study of blood T cells in healthy people across ages. The second PCR ran about 6 to 12 cycles with a sample-barcoded 5' primer and J-beta primers. A single record per CDR3 protein comes from TCRdb applying MiXCR to the 5' RACE reads. The sample lists about 800,000 distinct CDR3 sequences, roughly 25% occurring once. The sample also formed part of further work on T cells of mothers and their children.

Sequenced input: blood. The receptors derive from a boy younger than 18 in good health.

This clonotype has only a few counts. This chain connects TRBV23-1 to TRBJ1-5; 7 positions match TRBD1. TRBV23-1 is an ORF for which the function is uncertain. The CDR3 runs 18 residues. With 10 bases clipped from V and 1 base from J, the junction kept 19 bases outside the gene matches. CDR3 loop: CANHRTGPTFYSNQPQHF. CDR3 nucleotides: TGCGCCAACCACCGGACAGGACCGACTTTCTACAGCAATCAGCCCCAGCATTTT.

V usage is TRBV30 and J usage is TRBJ1-1; TRBD1 might be the D (5 bases). There are 16 residues in the CDR3. Trimming cost V 5 bases and J 4 bases, with 23 bases left between them. CDR1 is GTSNPN, CDR2 SVGIG, per germline (reference sequence). The CDR3 here is CAWGTGHLISRTEAFF. The CDR3 nucleotides are TGTGCCTGGGGGACCGGACACCTAATCTCGCGCACTGAAGCTTTCTTT.

This sequence joins TRBV5-1 and TRBJ2-5; TRBD2 aligns across 8 bases. The J segment lost 0 bases and the V segment lost 0 bases, leaving 4 bases of the junction unmatched. The CDR3 extends over 16 amino acids. In germline, CDR1 is SGHRS, CDR2 YFSETQ. The CDR3 bases are TGCGCCAGCAGCTTGGGGCCTAGCGGGCACCAAGAGACCCAGTACTTC. It specifies CASSLGPSGHQETQYF.

The chain employs TRBV7-9 and TRBJ2-7; a weak D match, TRBD1 (5 bases). Germline values: CDR1 SEHNR, CDR2 FQNEAQ (reference sequence). The V end was cut by 3 bases, the J end by 6 bases, with 18 bases between. The CDR3 sequence is 15 residues long. The CDR3 DNA follows: TGTGCCAGCAGCTTGGCAGGGCAGCCAAACTGCGAGCAGTACTTC. It translates to CASSLAGQPNCEQYF. Based on the CDR3 plus reference TRBV7-9 and TRBJ2-7, the full variable domain is DTGVSQNPRHKITKRGQNVTFRCDPISEHNRLYWYRQTLGQGPEFLTYFQNEAQLEKSRLLSDRFSAERPKGSFSTLEIQRTEQGDSAMYLCASSLAGQPNCEQYFGPGTRLTVT.

This clonotype was counted at least ten times. This chain joins TRBV28 and TRBJ2-6; D gene unclear. This CDR3 is 15 amino acids long. Per germline, CDR1 MDHEN and CDR2 SYDVKM. V was pared by 6 bases and J by 3 bases, with 12 bases between. The CDR3 sequence: CASSPLRSGANVLTF. CDR3 sequence (DNA): TGTGCCAGCAGCCCCTTGCGTAGTGGGGCCAACGTCCTGACTTTC. The whole variable domain, remainder taken from reference TRBV28 and TRBJ2-6, is DVKVTQSSRYLVKRTGEKVFLECVQDMDHENMFWYRQDPGLGLRLIYFSYDVKMKEKGDIPEGYSVSREKKERFSLILESASTNQTSMYLCASSPLRSGANVLTFGAGSRLTVL.

Comment on this clonotype: At one boundary the junction diverges from the germline segment, which might be a read error. V usage is TRBV20-1 and J usage is TRBJ2-6, with D unresolved. CDR1 and CDR2 (germline): DFQATT, SNEGSKA (reference sequence). CDR3 length equals 15 residues. In DNA form, the CDR3 reads TGCACTGCTTCTGGGCCTTTCTCTGGGGCCAACGTCCTGACTTTC. Its protein is CTASGPFSGANVLTF.

This sequence joins TRBV5-6 and TRBJ1-4; D might be TRBD1 (5 bases). Germline CDR1 reads SGHDT; CDR2 reads YYEEEE. This CDR3 has 19 residues. V gave up 4 bases and J gave up 3 bases, with 25 bases separating them. CDR3 loop: CASSHRWDPEGPSNEKLFF. CDR3 coding DNA: TGTGCCAGCAGCCACCGCTGGGACCCGGAGGGCCCATCTAATGAAAAACTGTTTTTT.

CDR3 amino acids: CASSSRTSGVFGETQYF. DNA for the CDR3: TGTGCCAGCAGTTCACGGACTAGCGGGGTGTTCGGAGAGACCCAGTACTTC. This sequence joins TRBV12-3 or TRBV12-4 and TRBJ2-5, with TRBD2 identical over 12 bases. The CDR3 is made up of 17 amino acids. Unmatched junction bases numbered 10, after V lost 4 bases and J lost 4 bases.

This clonotype was counted between two and nine times. The rearrangement joins TRBV6-5 to TRBJ1-2, with a possible D match to TRBD1 (6 bases). Germline lookup yields CDR1 MNHEY and CDR2 SVGAGI. Trimming removed 2 bases from V and 2 bases from J, with 9 bases in between. CDR3 length: 14 residues. The chain's CDR3 is CASSYNDRNYGYTF. CDR3 DNA sequence: TGTGCCAGCAGTTACAACGACAGGAACTATGGCTACACCTTC.

This sequence joins TRBV4-2 and TRBJ2-5; 13 nucleotides agree with TRBD2. The end of the DNA is better explained by TRBJ2-1, so the J call may be wrong. The CDR3 contains 22 residues. The V gene's germline CDR1 is LGHNA and CDR2 YNFKEQ. CDR3 in amino acids: CASSQEGAGTSGEAGVWDEQFF. CDR3 DNA: TGTGCCAGCAGCCAAGAAGGGGCTGGGACTAGCGGGGAAGCGGGGGTCTGGGATGAGCAGTTCTTC.

The CDR3 DNA reads TGTGCCAGTCGCCGGGGGGGCGGCACAGATACGCAGTATTTT. Its translation: CASRRGGGTDTQYF. V gene TRBV6-5 combines with J gene TRBJ2-3; TRBD2 aligns across 8 bases. Germline V gives CDR1 MNHEY, CDR2 SVGAGI. J was trimmed by 1 base and V by 9 bases; bases with no gene match: 6. CDR3 length: 14 residues.

This clonotype was seen only a few times. The chain links TRBV14 to TRBJ2-7, with 7 positions matching TRBD2. The germline V gene encodes CDR1 SGHDN and CDR2 FVKESK. There are 15 residues in the CDR3. V gave up 0 bases and J gave up 4 bases; unmatched junction bases: 6. CDR3 protein: CASSQDGGDGYEQYF. The CDR3 region has the DNA TGTGCCAGCAGCCAAGATGGGGGGGACGGGTACGAGCAGTACTTC. The complete variable domain, with remaining parts taken from reference TRBV14 and TRBJ2-7, reads EAGVTQFPSHSVIEKGQTVTLRCDPISGHDNLYWYRRVMGKEIKFLLHFVKESKQDESGMPNNRFLAERTGGTYSTLKVQPAELEDSGVYFCASSQDGGDGYEQYFGPGTRLTVT.

Details on this clonotype: An end of the junction differs from the germline gene, which may be a read error. The J gene is TRBJ2-4, the V gene TRBV28; the D gene is possibly TRBD1 (6 bases). CDR3 length: 18 residues. CDR1 MDHEN and CDR2 SYDVKM come from the germline V gene. CDR3 amino acids: CASSQLWGTRLAKNIQYF. In DNA form, the CDR3 reads TGTGCCAGCAGTCAACTTTGGGGGACAAGGTTAGCCAAAAACATTCAGTACTTT.

The chain couples TRBV7-2 to TRBJ2-7, with D tentatively TRBD1 or TRBD2 (5 bases each). This CDR3 contains 13 residues. CDR1 is SGHTA and CDR2 is FQGNSA in the germline V gene. V shed 2 bases and J shed 7 bases, with 12 bases lying between them. The CDR3 DNA is TGTGCCAGCAGCTTAAATGAGGGGCGAGAGCAGTACTTC. It yields the protein CASSLNEGREQYF.

The rearrangement links TRBV10-3 to TRBJ1-2, with D possibly TRBD1 on 5 matching bases. The germline CDR1 and CDR2 sequences are ENHRY and SYGVKD. The CDR3 totals 16 residues. V lost 0 bases and J lost 5, with 16 bases in between. DNA for the CDR3: TGTGCCATCAGTGAGTCGGACGGGGCGGGGACGTATGGCTACACCTTC. The encoded protein is CAISESDGAGTYGYTF.